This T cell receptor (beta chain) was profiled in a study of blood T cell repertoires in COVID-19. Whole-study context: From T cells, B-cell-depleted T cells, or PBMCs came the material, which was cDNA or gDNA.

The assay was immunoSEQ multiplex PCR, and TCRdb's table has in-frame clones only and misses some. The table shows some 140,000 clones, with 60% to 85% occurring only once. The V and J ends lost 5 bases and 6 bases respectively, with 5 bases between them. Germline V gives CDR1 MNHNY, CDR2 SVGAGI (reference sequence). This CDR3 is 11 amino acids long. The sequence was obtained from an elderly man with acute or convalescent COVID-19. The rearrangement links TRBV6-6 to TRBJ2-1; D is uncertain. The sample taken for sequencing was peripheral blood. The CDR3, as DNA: TGTGCCAGCAGTGCGAGCAATGAGCAGTTCTTC. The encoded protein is CASSASNEQFF.